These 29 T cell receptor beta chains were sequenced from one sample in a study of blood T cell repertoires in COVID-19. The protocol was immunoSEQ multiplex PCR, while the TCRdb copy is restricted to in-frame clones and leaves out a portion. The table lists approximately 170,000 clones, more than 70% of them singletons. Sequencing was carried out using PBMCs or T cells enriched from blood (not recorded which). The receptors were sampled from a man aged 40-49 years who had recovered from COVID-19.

This CDR3 is CASSLMQAPYSNQPQHF. CDR3 nucleotide sequence: TGTGCCAGCAGCTTGATGCAAGCACCCTATAGCAATCAGCCCCAGCATTTT. The V gene is TRBV5-6, the J gene TRBJ1-5; D is ambiguous. V was trimmed by 1 base and J by 0 bases, leaving 14 bases between them. Per germline, CDR1 SGHDT and CDR2 YYEEEE. The CDR3 is made up of 17 amino acids.

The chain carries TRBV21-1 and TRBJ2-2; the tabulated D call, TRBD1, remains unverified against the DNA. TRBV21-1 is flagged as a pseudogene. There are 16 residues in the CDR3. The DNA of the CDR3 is TGTGCCAGCAGAAGACAGAACTTGCTGGGCACCGGGGAGCTGTTTTTT. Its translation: CASRRQNLLGTGELFF.

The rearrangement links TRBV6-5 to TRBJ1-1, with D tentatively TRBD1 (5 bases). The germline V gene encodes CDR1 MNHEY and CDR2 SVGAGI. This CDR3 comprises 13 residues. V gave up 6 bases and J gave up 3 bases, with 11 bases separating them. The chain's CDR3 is CASSRQWDTEAFF. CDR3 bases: TGTGCCAGCAGCCGACAGTGGGACACTGAAGCTTTCTTT.

The CDR3 sequence: CASSSTGSNQPQHF. In DNA, the CDR3 is TGTGCCAGCAGTTCGACAGGCTCCAATCAGCCCCAGCATTTT. The rearrangement joins TRBV27 to TRBJ1-5; possible D gene TRBD1, 6 bases. Trimming took off 4 bases at V and 3 bases at J, with 10 bases between the two ends. The CDR3 covers 14 residues. Per germline, CDR1 MNHEY and CDR2 SMNVEV (reference sequence).

The CDR3, as DNA: TGTGCCAGCAGCCCCTGGCGGGGGGGCGAATACGAGCAGTACTTC. This gives the protein CASSPWRGGEYEQYF. The chain uses TRBV11-1 and TRBJ2-7, with TRBD2 identical over 9 bases. Germline loops: CDR1 SGHAT, CDR2 FQDESV (reference sequence). This CDR3 is 15 amino acids long. The ends lost 5 bases at V and 4 bases at J; junction bases unmatched: 9.

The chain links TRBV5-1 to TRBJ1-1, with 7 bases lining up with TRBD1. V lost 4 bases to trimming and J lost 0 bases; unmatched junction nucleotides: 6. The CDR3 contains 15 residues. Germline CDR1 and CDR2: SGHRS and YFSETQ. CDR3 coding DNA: TGCGCCAGCAGCGTGGGACAGATGATGAACACTGAAGCTTTCTTT. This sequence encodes CASSVGQMMNTEAFF.

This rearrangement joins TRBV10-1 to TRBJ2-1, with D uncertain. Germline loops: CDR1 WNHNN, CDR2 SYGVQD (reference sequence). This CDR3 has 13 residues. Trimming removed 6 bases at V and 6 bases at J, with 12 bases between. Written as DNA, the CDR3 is TGCGCCAGCAGCCTTATGGGCTCCAATGAGCAGTTCTTC. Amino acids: CASSLMGSNEQFF.

As DNA, the CDR3 is TGTGCCAGCAGCTTGGTAGGGGGTTCACCCCTCCACTTT. Residues: CASSLVGGSPLHF. The chain uses TRBV5-4 and TRBJ1-6, with D perhaps TRBD1 (6 bases). The V end was cut by 0 bases, the J end by 9 bases, with 7 bases between. This CDR3 has 13 amino acids. CDR1 SGHNT and CDR2 YYREEE come from the germline V gene (reference sequence). Full variable domain (outside the CDR3, taken from reference TRBV5-4 and TRBJ1-6): ETGVTQSPTHLIKTRGQQVTLRCSSQSGHNTVSWYQQALGQGPQFIFQYYREEENGRGNFPPRFSGLQFPNYSSELNVNALELDDSALYLCASSLVGGSPLHFGNGTRLTVT.

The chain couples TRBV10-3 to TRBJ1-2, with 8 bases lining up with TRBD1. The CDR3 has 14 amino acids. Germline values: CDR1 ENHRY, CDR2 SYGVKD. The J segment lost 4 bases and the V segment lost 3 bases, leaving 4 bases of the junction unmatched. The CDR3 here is CAISDRTGTYGYTF. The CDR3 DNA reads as TGTGCCATCAGTGATCGGACAGGGACCTATGGCTACACCTTC.

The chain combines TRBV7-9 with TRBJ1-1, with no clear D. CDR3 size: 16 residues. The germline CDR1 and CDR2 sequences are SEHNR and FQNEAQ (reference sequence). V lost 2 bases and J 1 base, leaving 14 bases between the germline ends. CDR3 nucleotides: TGTGCCAGCAGCTTAAATTCAATGCGGAAGAACACTGAAGCTTTCTTT. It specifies CASSLNSMRKNTEAFF.

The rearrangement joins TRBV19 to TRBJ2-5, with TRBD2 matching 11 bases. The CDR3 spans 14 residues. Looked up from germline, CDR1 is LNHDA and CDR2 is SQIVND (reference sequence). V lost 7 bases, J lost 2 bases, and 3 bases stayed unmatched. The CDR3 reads CASNVAGGQETQYF. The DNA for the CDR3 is TGTGCCAGTAATGTAGCGGGGGGGCAAGAGACCCAGTACTTC.

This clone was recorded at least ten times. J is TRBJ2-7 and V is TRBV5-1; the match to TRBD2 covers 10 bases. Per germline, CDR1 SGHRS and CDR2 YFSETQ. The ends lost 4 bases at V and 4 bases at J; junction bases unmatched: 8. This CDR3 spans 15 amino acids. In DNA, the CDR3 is TGCGCCAGCAGCCTCAGGAGCGGGGGGGCGTACGAGCAGTACGTC. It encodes CASSLRSGGAYEQYV.

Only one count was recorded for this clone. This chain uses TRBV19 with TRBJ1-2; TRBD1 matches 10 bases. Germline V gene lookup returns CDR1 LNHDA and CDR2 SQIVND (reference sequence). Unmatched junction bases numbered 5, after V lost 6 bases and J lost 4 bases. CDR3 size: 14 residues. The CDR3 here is CASRADRGVYGYTF. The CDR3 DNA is TGTGCCAGTAGGGCGGACAGGGGGGTCTATGGCTACACCTTC.

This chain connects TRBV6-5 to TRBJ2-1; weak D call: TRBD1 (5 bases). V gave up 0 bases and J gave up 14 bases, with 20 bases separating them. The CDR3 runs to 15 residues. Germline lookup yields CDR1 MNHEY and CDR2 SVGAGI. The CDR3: CASSYSPIGHGVEFF. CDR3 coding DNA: TGTGCCAGCAGTTACTCTCCTATCGGACATGGGGTTGAGTTCTTC.

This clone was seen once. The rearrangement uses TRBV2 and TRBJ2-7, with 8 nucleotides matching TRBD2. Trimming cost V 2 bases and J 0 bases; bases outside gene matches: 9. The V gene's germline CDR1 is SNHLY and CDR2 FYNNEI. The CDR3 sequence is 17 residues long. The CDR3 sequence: CASSESPGGGSSYEQYV. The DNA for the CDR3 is TGTGCCAGCAGTGAAAGTCCAGGCGGGGGGAGCTCCTACGAGCAGTACGTC.

CDR3 nucleotides: TGTGCTAGTGATGGGACAGGCCTTTCTGGAAACACCATATATTTT. It yields the protein CASDGTGLSGNTIYF. This chain links TRBV12-5 with TRBJ1-3, with 8 bases that match TRBD1. Germline trimming cut 7 bases from V and 1 base from J; bases unmatched to any gene: 6. CDR1 and CDR2 from the germline V gene are LGHNT and FRNRAP. The CDR3 covers 15 residues. Using reference TRBV12-5 and TRBJ1-3 for the parts outside the CDR3, the full variable domain is DARVTQTPRHKVTEMGQEVTMRCQPILGHNTVFWYRQTMMQGLELLAYFRNRAPLDDSGMPKDRFSAEMPDATLATLKIQPSEPRDSAVYFCASDGTGLSGNTIYFGEGSWLTVV.

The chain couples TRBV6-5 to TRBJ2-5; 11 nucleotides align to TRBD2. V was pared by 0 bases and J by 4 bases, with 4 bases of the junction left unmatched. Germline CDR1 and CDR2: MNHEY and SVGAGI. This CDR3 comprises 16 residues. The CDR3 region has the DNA TGTGCCAGCAGTTACTCTAGCGGGGGGGCCGGAGAGACCCAGTACTTC. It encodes CASSYSSGGAGETQYF.

CDR3 nucleotide sequence: TGTGCCAGCAGCTTGGGACAGGGGGCGGTCGGGGAGCTGTTTTTT. It specifies CASSLGQGAVGELFF. The V gene is TRBV5-4, the J gene TRBJ2-2; TRBD1 matches 10 bases. The germline V gene has CDR1 SGHNT and CDR2 YYREEE (reference sequence). V dropped 0 bases and J dropped 7; count of bases not matched to a gene: 3. This CDR3 is built from 15 residues.

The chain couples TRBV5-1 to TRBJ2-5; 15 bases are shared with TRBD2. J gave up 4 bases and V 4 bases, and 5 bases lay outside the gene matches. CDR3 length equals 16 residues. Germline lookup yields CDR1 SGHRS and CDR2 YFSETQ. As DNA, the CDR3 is TGCGCCAGCAGCCTCGGACTAGCGGGGGGGCGAGAGACCCAGTACTTC. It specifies CASSLGLAGGRETQYF.

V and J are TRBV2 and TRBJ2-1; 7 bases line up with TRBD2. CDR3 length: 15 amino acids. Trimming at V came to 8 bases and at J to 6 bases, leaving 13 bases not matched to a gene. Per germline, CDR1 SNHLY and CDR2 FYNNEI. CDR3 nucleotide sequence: TGTGCCAGCTACAAAGCGGGGTGGTCGAGCAATGAGCAGTTCTTC. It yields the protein CASYKAGWSSNEQFF.

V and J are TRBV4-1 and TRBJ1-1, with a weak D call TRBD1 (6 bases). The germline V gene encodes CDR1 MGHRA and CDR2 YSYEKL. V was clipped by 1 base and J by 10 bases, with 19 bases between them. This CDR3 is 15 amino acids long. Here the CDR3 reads CASSQGAAGAPRAFF. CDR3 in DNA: TGCGCCAGCAGCCAAGGGGCTGCGGGGGCCCCGAGAGCTTTCTTT.

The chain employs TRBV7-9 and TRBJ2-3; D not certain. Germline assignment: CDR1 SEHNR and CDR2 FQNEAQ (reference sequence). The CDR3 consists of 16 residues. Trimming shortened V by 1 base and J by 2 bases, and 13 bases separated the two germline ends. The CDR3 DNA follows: TGTGCCAGCAGCTTAGGATTCCCAGATTACACAGATACGCAGTATTTT. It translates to CASSLGFPDYTDTQYF.

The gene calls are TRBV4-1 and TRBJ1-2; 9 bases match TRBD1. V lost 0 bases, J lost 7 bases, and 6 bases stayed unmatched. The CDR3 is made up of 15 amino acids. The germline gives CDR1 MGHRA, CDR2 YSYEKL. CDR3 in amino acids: CASSQEGDREGGYTF. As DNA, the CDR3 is TGCGCCAGCAGCCAAGAGGGGGACAGGGAGGGTGGCTACACCTTC.

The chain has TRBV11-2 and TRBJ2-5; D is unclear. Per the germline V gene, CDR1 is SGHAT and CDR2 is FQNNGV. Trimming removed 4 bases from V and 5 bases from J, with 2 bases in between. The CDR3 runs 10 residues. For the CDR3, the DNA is TGTGCCAGCAGCTCGGAGACCCAGTACTTC. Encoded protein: CASSSETQYF.

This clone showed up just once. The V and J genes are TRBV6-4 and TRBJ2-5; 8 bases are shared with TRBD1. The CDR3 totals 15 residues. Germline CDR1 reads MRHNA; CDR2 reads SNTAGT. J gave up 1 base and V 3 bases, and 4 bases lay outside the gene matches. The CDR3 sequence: CASSEGQGAQETQYF. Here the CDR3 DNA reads TGTGCCAGCAGTGAGGGTCAGGGGGCCCAAGAGACCCAGTACTTC.

CDR3 bases: TGTGCCAGCAGTGAAGCCCGGACTGGCGGCGGGGAGCAGTTCTTC. Translating gives CASSEARTGGGEQFF. The chain couples TRBV2 to TRBJ2-1; the D gene is possibly TRBD2 (5 bases). This CDR3 contains 15 residues. Germline V lookup: CDR1 SNHLY, CDR2 FYNNEI. V lost 0 bases and J 10 bases, leaving 16 bases between the germline ends.

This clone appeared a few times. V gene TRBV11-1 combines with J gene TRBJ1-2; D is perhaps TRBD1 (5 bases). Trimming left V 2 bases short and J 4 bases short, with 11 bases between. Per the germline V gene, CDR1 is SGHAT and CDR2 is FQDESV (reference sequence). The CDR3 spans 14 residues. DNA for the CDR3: TGTGCCAGCAGCTTAACCGACAGCGCCTATGGCTACACCTTC. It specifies CASSLTDSAYGYTF.

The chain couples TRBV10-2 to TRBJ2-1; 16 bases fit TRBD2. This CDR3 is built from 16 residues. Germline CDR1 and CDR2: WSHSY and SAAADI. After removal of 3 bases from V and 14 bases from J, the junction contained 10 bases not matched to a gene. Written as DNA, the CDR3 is TGCGCCAGCAGTGATCCGGGGACTAGCGGGGGGGCAATGGAGTTCTTC. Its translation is CASSDPGTSGGAMEFF.

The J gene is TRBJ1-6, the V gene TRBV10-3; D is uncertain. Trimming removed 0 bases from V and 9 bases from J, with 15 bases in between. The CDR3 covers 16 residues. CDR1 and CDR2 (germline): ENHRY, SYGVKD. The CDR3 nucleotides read TGTGCCATCAGTGAGTCGAGAATTTCATTAGTTTCACCCCTCCACTTT. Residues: CAISESRISLVSPLHF.